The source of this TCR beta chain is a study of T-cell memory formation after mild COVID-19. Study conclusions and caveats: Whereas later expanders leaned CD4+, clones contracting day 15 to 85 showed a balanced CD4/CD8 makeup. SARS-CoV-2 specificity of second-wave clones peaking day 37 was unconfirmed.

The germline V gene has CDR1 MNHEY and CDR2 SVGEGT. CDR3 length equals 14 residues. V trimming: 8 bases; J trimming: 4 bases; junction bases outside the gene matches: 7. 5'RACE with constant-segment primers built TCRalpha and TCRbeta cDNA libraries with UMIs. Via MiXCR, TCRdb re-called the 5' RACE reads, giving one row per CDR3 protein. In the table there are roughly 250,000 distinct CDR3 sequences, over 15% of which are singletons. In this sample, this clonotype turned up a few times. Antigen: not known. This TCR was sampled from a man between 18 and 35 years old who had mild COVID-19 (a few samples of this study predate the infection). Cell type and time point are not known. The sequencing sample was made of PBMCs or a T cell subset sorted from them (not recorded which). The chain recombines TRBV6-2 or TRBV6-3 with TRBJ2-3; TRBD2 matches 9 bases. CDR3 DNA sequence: TGTGCCAGCTGCCTGGGACTAGCATCAGATACGCAGTATTTT. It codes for CASCLGLASDTQYF.